These T cell receptor beta chains were read from a single sample in a study of blood T cell repertoires in COVID-19. Clones were sequenced by immunoSEQ multiplex PCR, and TCRdb holds only the in-frame ones, with some missing. The data show some 180,000 clones, with 86% seen just once and around 23% held by the top ten. Source material: PBMCs or T cells enriched from blood (not recorded which). The source is a woman in her forties in a cohort exposed to, infected with or recovered from COVID-19 (not recorded which). The CDR3 runs from the conserved cysteine through the conserved F or W. The D gene is left open where the match is weak. Rows may omit the clone size; those that give it use once, few, many or a size class.

clone size: few; D gene: TRBD2; J gene: TRBJ2-3; V gene: TRBV11-3; CDR3 DNA: TGTGCCAGCAGCTTATCCAGACTAGCGGCTACTAGCACAGATACGCAGTATTTT; CDR3 protein: CASSLSRLAATSTDTQYF
clone size: -; D gene: -; J gene: TRBJ2-7; V gene: TRBV7-9; CDR3 DNA: TGTGCCAGCAGTGAGGGGGAAGCCTACGAGCAGTACTTC; CDR3 protein: CASSEGEAYEQYF
clone size: -; D gene: -; J gene: TRBJ2-5; V gene: TRBV2; CDR3 DNA: TGTGCCAGCCAGATCTACCTAGCCATTCAAGAGACCCAGTACTTC; CDR3 protein: CASQIYLAIQETQYF
clone size: once; D gene: -; J gene: TRBJ2-1; V gene: TRBV4-1; CDR3 DNA: TGCGCCAGCAGCTCCCACCCCAGCAGCGGCAATGAGCAGTTCTTC; CDR3 protein: CASSSHPSSGNEQFF
clone size: -; D gene: -; J gene: TRBJ1-2; V gene: TRBV19; CDR3 DNA: TGTGCCAGTACGAACCAGGGTCGGTACTATGGCTACACCTTC; CDR3 protein: CASTNQGRYYGYTF
clone size: -; D gene: TRBD1; J gene: TRBJ2-7; V gene: TRBV6-5; CDR3 DNA: TGTGCCAGCAGTCCGGGACAGGGGAGAAACGAGCAGTACTTC; CDR3 protein: CASSPGQGRNEQYF
clone size: -; D gene: -; J gene: TRBJ2-7; V gene: TRBV7-2; CDR3 DNA: TGTGCCAGCAGCTTTAGGGGGTACGAGCAGTACTTC; CDR3 protein: CASSFRGYEQYF
clone size: -; D gene: TRBD2; J gene: TRBJ2-1; V gene: TRBV7-2; CDR3 DNA: TGTGCCAGCAGCTTAGCCGGCCCGCTGTTGAGCGGGGGGAATTACAATGAGCAGTTCTTC; CDR3 protein: CASSLAGPLLSGGNYNEQFF
clone size: -; D gene: TRBD1; J gene: TRBJ1-1; V gene: TRBV5-1; CDR3 DNA: TGCGCCAGCAGCTTAGGACAGGGGAGATACACTGAAGCTTTCTTT; CDR3 protein: CASSLGQGRYTEAFF
clone size: once; D gene: TRBD1; J gene: TRBJ2-6; V gene: TRBV27; CDR3 DNA: TGTGCCAGCAGTCCCGAGGGGATGACAGGGGGCTACCCAACTGGGGCCAACGTCCTGACTTTC; CDR3 protein: CASSPEGMTGGYPTGANVLTF
clone size: -; D gene: -; J gene: TRBJ2-2; V gene: TRBV2; CDR3 DNA: TGTGCCAGTTTGCCCGGGAACACCGGGGAGCTGTTTTTT; CDR3 protein: CASLPGNTGELFF
clone size: -; D gene: TRBD1; J gene: TRBJ1-4; V gene: TRBV6-5; CDR3 DNA: TGTGCCAGCAGTTACAGGACAGGGGCCGGGAAGGAAAAACTGTTTTTT; CDR3 protein: CASSYRTGAGKEKLFF
clone size: -; D gene: -; J gene: TRBJ1-3; V gene: TRBV11-2; CDR3 DNA: TGTGCCAGCAGCTTAACGGGGAGTTCTGGAAACACCATATATTTT; CDR3 protein: CASSLTGSSGNTIYF
clone size: -; D gene: -; J gene: TRBJ1-2; V gene: TRBV4-1; CDR3 DNA: TGCGCCAGCAGCCTCCGGGACTGGAGTTTGGCTAACTATGGCTACACCTTC; CDR3 protein: CASSLRDWSLANYGYTF
clone size: -; D gene: -; J gene: TRBJ1-2; V gene: TRBV7-9; CDR3 DNA: TGTGCCAGCAGCCCTGGTGGGGGCCATGGCTACACCTTC; CDR3 protein: CASSPGGGHGYTF
clone size: few; D gene: TRBD2; J gene: TRBJ2-2; V gene: TRBV7-8; CDR3 DNA: TGTGCCAGCAGCTTTATTGCGGGAGACCCGAACACCGGGGAGCTGTTTTTT; CDR3 protein: CASSFIAGDPNTGELFF